Below, 23 T cell receptor beta chains from the same sample are listed, as sequenced in a study of OX40 agonist ivuxolimab in advanced cancers. The method was immunoSEQ multiplex PCR; TCRdb's version includes in-frame clones alone and lacks a portion of them. This sample has approximately 70,000 clones, with more than 75% found just once. Sequences were derived from CD4+ or CD8+ T cells sorted from blood, sampled in a trial of the OX40 agonist ivuxolimab. Receptors were obtained from an adult with an advanced solid tumor such as melanoma, head and neck, liver or kidney cancer.

The genes are TRBV2 and TRBJ2-3; D gene ambiguous. Germline V lookup: CDR1 SNHLY, CDR2 FYNNEI. This CDR3 has 13 amino acids. Trimming shortened V by 6 bases and J by 6 bases, and 13 bases separated the two germline ends. The CDR3 protein is CASSPRWMDTQYF. The DNA for the CDR3 is TGTGCCAGCAGCCCGCGGTGGATGGATACGCAGTATTTT.

In its sample, this clone was seen a few times. V gene TRBV5-1 combines with J gene TRBJ2-2, with D possibly TRBD2 on 6 matching bases. CDR1 is SGHRS, CDR2 YFSETQ, per germline. V shed 4 bases and J shed 5 bases, with 12 bases lying between them. CDR3 length: 14 residues. The DNA of the CDR3 is TGCGCCAGCAGCCCGGAGGGTCCTACCGGGGAGCTGTTTTTT. This sequence encodes CASSPEGPTGELFF. The whole variable domain, filled in from reference TRBV5-1 and TRBJ2-2, reads KAGVTQTPRYLIKTRGQQVTLSCSPISGHRSVSWYQQTPGQGLQFLFEYFSETQRNKGNFPGRFSGRQFSNSRSEMNVSTLELGDSALYLCASSPEGPTGELFFGEGSRLTVL.

The rearrangement links TRBV27 to TRBJ2-2; D is unclear. Looked up from germline, CDR1 is MNHEY and CDR2 is SMNVEV (reference sequence). The CDR3 is 13 residues long. V was trimmed by 0 bases and J by 5 bases, leaving 4 bases between them. CDR3 protein: CASSLSMTGELFF. For the CDR3, the DNA is TGTGCCAGCAGTTTATCGATGACCGGGGAGCTGTTTTTT.

In its sample, this clone was seen many times. The V and J genes are TRBV4-2 and TRBJ1-2; D possibly corresponds to TRBD1 (5 bases). CDR3 size: 13 residues. With 4 bases removed from V and 8 bases from J, the gap between germline ends came to 14 bases. Germline V CDR1 and CDR2: LGHNA, YNFKEQ. The CDR3 loop is CASSPGTPPGYTF. The CDR3, as DNA: TGTGCCAGCAGCCCGGGGACTCCGCCGGGCTACACCTTC.

V gene TRBV7-2 combines with J gene TRBJ2-1; 7 bases are a match to TRBD1. After removal of 5 bases from V and 4 bases from J, the junction contained 5 bases not matched to a gene. The CDR3 consists of 14 residues. Germline V CDR1 and CDR2: SGHTA, FQGNSA. CDR3: CASSDLGQYNEQFF. The CDR3 DNA follows: TGTGCCAGCAGCGACTTGGGACAGTACAATGAGCAGTTCTTC. Based on the CDR3 plus reference TRBV7-2 and TRBJ2-1, the full variable domain is GAGVSQSPSNKVTEKGKDVELRCDPISGHTALYWYRQSLGQGLEFLIYFQGNSAPDKSGLPSDRFSAERTGGSVSTLTIQRTQQEDSAVYLCASSDLGQYNEQFFGPGTRLTVL.

This clone was counted a single time. The chain is built from TRBV15 and TRBJ2-3; D gene ambiguous. Trimming pared 2 bases from V and 0 bases from J, leaving 15 bases between. The CDR3 contains 17 residues. Germline CDR1 is LNHNV and CDR2 is YYDKDF (reference sequence). The DNA for the CDR3 is TGTGCCACCAGCAGATACGCTGCACGCTCTAGCACAGATACGCAGTATTTT. Translating gives CATSRYAARSSTDTQYF.

The chain joins TRBV5-4 to TRBJ2-3; TRBD2 is a possible D gene (6 bases). CDR3 size: 12 residues. V was cut by 3 bases and J by 5 bases, with 7 bases left in between. Germline V lookup: CDR1 SGHNT, CDR2 YYREEE (reference sequence). CDR3 bases: TGTGCCAGCAGCTGGGGAGGAGATACGCAGTATTTT. Translating gives CASSWGGDTQYF.

As regards this clone: Mismatch with germline at one junction end may stem from a read error. Other DNA sequences within the sample encode an identical CDR3. The chain couples TRBV2 to TRBJ1-4; D possibly corresponds to TRBD1 (5 bases). The V gene's germline CDR1 is SNHLY and CDR2 FYNNEI. CDR3 length: 13 amino acids. CDR3 loop: CASRETGDEKLFF. The CDR3, as DNA: TGTGCCAGCAGGGAAACGGGGGATGAGAAACTGTTTTTT.

This chain joins TRBV5-1 and TRBJ1-6; 7 bases are shared with TRBD1. Germline trimming cut 4 bases from V and 0 bases from J; bases unmatched to any gene: 4. In germline, CDR1 is SGHRS, CDR2 YFSETQ. This CDR3 has 16 residues. In DNA, the CDR3 is TGCGCCAGCAGCGGGGGACAGAGCTCCTATAATTCACCCCTCCACTTT. It is translated as CASSGGQSSYNSPLHF.

The rearrangement uses TRBV5-8 and TRBJ1-5, with no clear D. This CDR3 spans 13 amino acids. The V gene lost 4 bases and the J gene lost 4 bases, with 9 bases spanning the gap. The germline V gene has CDR1 SGHTS and CDR2 YDEGEE. CDR3 amino acids: CASSARRNQPQHF. The CDR3 DNA reads TGTGCCAGCAGCGCCCGGCGGAATCAGCCCCAGCATTTT.

V is TRBV5-1 and J is TRBJ2-5; 10 positions agree with TRBD2. The V and J ends lost 1 base and 4 bases, in that order; junction bases with no gene match: 7. From germline, CDR1 is SGHRS and CDR2 YFSETQ. CDR3 length: 16 amino acids. In nucleotides, the CDR3 is TGCGCCAGCAGCTTGATGCTAGCGGGGGAAGGAGAGACCCAGTACTTC. Protein: CASSLMLAGEGETQYF.

J is TRBJ1-5 and V is TRBV12-5, with D perhaps TRBD1 (5 bases). This CDR3 region has 13 residues. Germline V gene lookup returns CDR1 LGHNT and CDR2 FRNRAP. The V end was cut by 9 bases, the J end by 3 bases, with 12 bases between. The CDR3: CASQGHPNQPQHF. The CDR3 DNA reads TGTGCTAGCCAGGGCCACCCCAATCAGCCCCAGCATTTT.

This rearrangement joins TRBV25-1 to TRBJ2-7; D may be TRBD1 (6 bases). CDR3 length: 14 residues. Germline V lookup: CDR1 MGHDK, CDR2 SYGVNS. With 4 bases removed from V and 3 bases from J, the gap between germline ends came to 13 bases. The CDR3 coding sequence is TGTGCCAGCAGTGCGCCCGGGACAAACTACGAGCAGTACTTC. The encoded protein is CASSAPGTNYEQYF.

The chain has TRBV30 and TRBJ1-1, with 7 bases matching TRBD1. The junction had 16 bases not matched to a gene; V was cut back by 0 bases and J by 0 bases. Germline V gene data show CDR1 as GTSNPN and CDR2 as SVGIG (reference sequence). The CDR3 spans 19 residues. CDR3 nucleotide sequence: TGTGCCTGGAGTGTAACAATGTTTAGTACAGGGGCTGTGAACACTGAAGCTTTCTTT. The encoded protein is CAWSVTMFSTGAVNTEAFF. The full variable domain, rest sourced from reference TRBV30 and TRBJ1-1, is SQTIHQWPATLVQPVGSPLSLECTVEGTSNPNLYWYRQAAGRGLQLLFYSVGIGQISSEVPQNLSASRPQDRQFILSSKKLLLSDSGFYLCAWSVTMFSTGAVNTEAFFGQGTRLTVV.

This clone is a singleton in its sample. The CDR3 sequence: CASSLYPRGSYEQYF. The DNA for the CDR3 is TGTGCCAGCAGTTTATACCCACGGGGGTCCTACGAGCAGTACTTC. V gene TRBV27 combines with J gene TRBJ2-7; perhaps TRBD2 as D (6 bases). The CDR3 covers 15 residues. CDR1 is MNHEY and CDR2 is SMNVEV in the germline V gene (reference sequence). V gave up 1 base and J gave up 1 base, with 11 bases separating them.

The rearrangement links TRBV9 to TRBJ1-1; no definite D call. The CDR3 has 17 residues. CDR1 is SGDLS and CDR2 is YYNGEE in the germline V gene. V shed 4 bases and J shed 1 base, with 20 bases lying between them. The CDR3 sequence: CASSSQLGRSENTEAFF. The CDR3 DNA is TGTGCCAGCAGCTCCCAATTGGGCAGATCCGAGAACACTGAAGCTTTCTTT.

About this clone itself: Other DNA sequences of this sample code for an identical CDR3. V is TRBV29-1 and J is TRBJ2-3, with D possibly being TRBD2 (6 bases). The germline V gene has CDR1 SQVTM and CDR2 ANQGSEA. Between the trimmed V and J ends, which lost 6 bases and 6 bases, there was a span of 13 bases. The CDR3 is 12 residues long. The CDR3 DNA sequence: TGCAGCGTCGAGCGCGGGACGGATACGCAGTATTTT. Translated: CSVERGTDTQYF.

The J gene is TRBJ1-5, the V gene TRBV2; D uncertain. Trimming removed 1 base at V and 3 bases at J, with 7 bases between. This CDR3 is built from 14 residues. Germline V gene lookup returns CDR1 SNHLY and CDR2 FYNNEI. In DNA form, the CDR3 reads TGTGCCAGCAGTGAAGTAGCAGACAATCAGCCCCAGCATTTT. Its protein is CASSEVADNQPQHF.

This chain connects TRBV2 to TRBJ1-2, with 7 bases that match TRBD1. The ends lost 3 bases at V and 7 bases at J; junction bases unmatched: 8. The CDR3 has 14 amino acids. Germline CDR1 is SNHLY and CDR2 is FYNNEI. The CDR3 sequence: CASSEARDRGGYTF. The CDR3 DNA follows: TGTGCCAGCAGTGAGGCTCGGGACAGAGGTGGCTACACCTTC.

The chain combines TRBV9 with TRBJ1-3; D may be TRBD1 (5 bases). The V gene's germline CDR1 is SGDLS and CDR2 YYNGEE. V lost 0 bases and J 0 bases, leaving 13 bases between the germline ends. The CDR3 covers 17 residues. The CDR3 loop reads CASSVATGTDSGNTIYF. The CDR3 DNA follows: TGTGCCAGCAGCGTAGCTACCGGGACGGACTCTGGAAACACCATATATTTT.

This clone was seen only once. This sequence joins TRBV19 and TRBJ1-1, with D uncertain. Germline V gene lookup returns CDR1 LNHDA and CDR2 SQIVND (reference sequence). V was cut by 4 bases and J by 2 bases, with 14 bases left in between. The CDR3 length is 15 residues. The DNA of the CDR3 is TGTGCCAGTAGTACCCTGAGCGGGGTTAACACTGAAGCTTTCTTT. Protein sequence: CASSTLSGVNTEAFF.

V usage is TRBV2 and J usage is TRBJ2-7; 8 bases are shared with TRBD1. There are 14 residues in the CDR3. The V segment lost 3 bases and the J segment 6 bases; nucleotides outside the gene matches: 7. Per the germline V gene, CDR1 is SNHLY and CDR2 is FYNNEI. CDR3 in amino acids: CASSDPQGVSEQYF. CDR3 coding DNA: TGTGCCAGCAGTGATCCACAGGGGGTGTCCGAGCAGTACTTC.

J is TRBJ2-5 and V is TRBV11-2; the D is unclear. The J call may not be correct, given that the DNA end is closer to TRBJ2-7. The CDR3 runs 14 residues. The germline V gene has CDR1 SGHAT and CDR2 FQNNGV. CDR3 residues: CASSLSVHSYEQYF. CDR3 DNA sequence: TGTGCCAGCAGCTTATCGGTACATTCCTACGAGCAGTACTTC.